One T cell receptor (beta chain) is described in this entry. Its antigen is unidentified. This entry is derived from a study of cytomegalovirus exposure and HLA in healthy donors. General study results and limits: Most of the CMV-associated TCR beta chains (in a later analysis) appeared to be HLA-restricted. Association with HLA alleles at 0.05 false discovery rate was found for 16,951 TCR beta sequences in a later analysis. Near-uniform donor sequencing depth was presumed by presence/absence analyses. It emerged from a later analysis that several of the most significant clusters appeared to be linked to common viral pathogens.

PCR was performed using 60 Vbeta and 13 Jbeta primers. Assay used: immunoSEQ multiplex PCR; TCRdb lists only in-frame clones, some missing. The sample totals around 100,000 clones. Germline V gene lookup returns CDR1 MGHRA and CDR2 YSYEKL. With 1 base removed from V and 2 bases from J, the gap between germline ends came to 7 bases. The CDR3 contains 14 residues. The V and J genes are TRBV4-1 and TRBJ2-3; D uncertain. The sequence was collected from a man aged 50 to 60 in good health and CMV-seronegative. Input material: PBMCs. CDR3 amino acids: CASSQGQNTDTQYF. For the CDR3, the DNA is TGCGCCAGCAGCCAAGGGCAGAACACAGATACGCAGTATTTT.